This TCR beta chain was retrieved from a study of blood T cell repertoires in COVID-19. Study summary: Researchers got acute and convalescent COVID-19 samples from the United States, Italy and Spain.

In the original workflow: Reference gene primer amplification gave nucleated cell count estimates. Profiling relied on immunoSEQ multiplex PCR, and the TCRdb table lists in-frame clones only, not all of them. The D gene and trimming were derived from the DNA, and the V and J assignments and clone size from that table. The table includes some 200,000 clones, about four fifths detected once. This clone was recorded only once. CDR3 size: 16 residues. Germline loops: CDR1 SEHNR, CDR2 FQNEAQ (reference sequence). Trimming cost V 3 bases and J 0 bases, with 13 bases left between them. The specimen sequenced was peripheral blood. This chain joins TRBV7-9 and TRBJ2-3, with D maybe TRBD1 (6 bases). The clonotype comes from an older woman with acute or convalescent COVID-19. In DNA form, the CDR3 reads TGTGCCAGCAGCTTCCAAGGGACATCTAGCACAGATACGCAGTATTTT. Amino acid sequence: CASSFQGTSSTDTQYF.